One sample yielded the 17 T cell receptor beta chains listed below, sequenced in a study of preoperative IRX-2 immunotherapy in early breast cancer. Profiled with immunoSEQ multiplex PCR; TCRdb holds only in-frame clones, not every one. The sample contains under 45,000 clones, over 85% of which appear only once. Treatment: preoperative locoregional IRX-2 cytokine immunotherapy. Source: tumor tissue, taken after IRX-2 immunotherapy. The receptors were gathered from a human donor with breast cancer.

This clone was detected only once. The rearrangement joins TRBV29-1 to TRBJ1-4, with D tentatively TRBD1 (6 bases). The CDR3 contains 12 residues. The germline gives CDR1 SQVTM, CDR2 ANQGSEA. Trimming took off 6 bases at V and 4 bases at J, with 9 bases between the two ends. Here the CDR3 reads CSVGHSNEKLFF. Here the CDR3 DNA reads TGCAGCGTGGGACATAGTAATGAAAAACTGTTTTTT.

The J gene is TRBJ2-7, the V gene TRBV19, with 13 bases lining up with TRBD2. Looked up from germline, CDR1 is LNHDA and CDR2 is SQIVND (reference sequence). The V gene end was trimmed by 5 bases and the J gene end by 7 bases; junction bases not matched to a gene: 8. This CDR3 has 15 residues. This chain's CDR3 is CASSLLAGGPGEQYF. The CDR3 DNA is TGTGCCAGTAGTTTACTAGCGGGAGGGCCCGGAGAGCAGTACTTC. The full variable domain, with the rest looked up from reference TRBV19 and TRBJ2-7, is DGGITQSPKYLFRKEGQNVTLSCEQNLNHDAMYWYRQDPGQGLRLIYYSQIVNDFQKGDIAEGYSVSREKKESFPLTVTSAQKNPTAFYLCASSLLAGGPGEQYFGPGTRLTVT.

The V and J genes are TRBV11-3 and TRBJ2-3, with 15 positions matching TRBD2. Germline V lookup: CDR1 SGHNT, CDR2 YENEEA. The CDR3 is made up of 14 amino acids. The J segment lost 9 bases and the V segment lost 4 bases, leaving 2 bases of the junction unmatched. CDR3 nucleotides: TGTGCCAGCAGCTCGGGGACTAGCGGGGGGACGCAGTATTTT. It translates to CASSSGTSGGTQYF.

The genes are TRBV7-2 and TRBJ1-2; weak D call: TRBD1 (6 bases). Germline V gene lookup returns CDR1 SGHTA and CDR2 FQGNSA. The CDR3 totals 16 residues. The germline V and J ends were trimmed by 7 bases and 2 bases, with 20 bases remaining between them. The CDR3 DNA follows: TGTGCCAGCAACAACCGTCCGACAGGTTGGAACTATGGCTACACCTTC. Translation gives CASNNRPTGWNYGYTF. The full variable domain, in which reference TRBV7-2 and TRBJ1-2 provide the parts outside the CDR3, is GAGVSQSPSNKVTEKGKDVELRCDPISGHTALYWYRQSLGQGLEFLIYFQGNSAPDKSGLPSDRFSAERTGGSVSTLTIQRTQQEDSAVYLCASNNRPTGWNYGYTFGSGTRLTVV.

The chain links TRBV2 to TRBJ1-1; weak D call: TRBD1 (5 bases). Germline CDR1 reads SNHLY; CDR2 reads FYNNEI. This CDR3 is built from 13 residues. V gave up 8 bases and J gave up 3 bases, with 13 bases separating them. This CDR3 is CASQGTADTEAFF. The CDR3 DNA reads TGTGCCAGCCAAGGGACGGCGGACACTGAAGCTTTCTTT.

The V and J genes are TRBV4-3 and TRBJ1-4; the D gene is possibly TRBD1 (6 bases). The CDR3 consists of 17 residues. CDR1 is LGHNA, CDR2 YSLEER, per germline. Deletions cut 0 bases from V and 8 bases from J, with 19 bases between. Here the CDR3 DNA reads TGCGCCAGCAGCCAAGAAAAAGGGGGAGGTCCTGAAGAAAAACTGTTTTTT. It specifies CASSQEKGGGPEEKLFF.

V is TRBV30 and J is TRBJ2-2; no clear D gene. V was clipped by 3 bases and J by 4 bases, with 12 bases between them. The V gene's germline CDR1 is GTSNPN and CDR2 SVGIG (reference sequence). The CDR3 runs to 14 residues. In nucleotides, the CDR3 is TGTGCCTGGAGCGCAAAGCTGCTCACCGGGGAGCTGTTTTTT. This sequence encodes CAWSAKLLTGELFF.

The rearrangement joins TRBV11-3 to TRBJ2-1; no firm D call. This CDR3 contains 14 residues. V lost 5 bases to trimming and J lost 6 bases, with 14 bases between them. Germline V gene data show CDR1 as SGHNT and CDR2 as YENEEA. CDR3 in amino acids: CASSPQPVSNEQFF. The DNA of the CDR3 is TGTGCCAGCAGCCCCCAACCAGTGTCCAATGAGCAGTTCTTC.

The chain links TRBV5-1 to TRBJ2-3, with 8 bases identical to TRBD2. The V gene's germline CDR1 is SGHRS and CDR2 YFSETQ. The CDR3 runs to 16 residues. With 5 bases clipped from V and 0 bases from J, the junction kept 8 bases outside the gene matches. The CDR3 loop is CASRALLAASTDTQYF. The CDR3 nucleotides are TGCGCCAGCAGGGCCCTACTAGCGGCTAGCACAGATACGCAGTATTTT.

The chain is built from TRBV13 and TRBJ1-3; no clear D. Trimming stripped 3 bases from V and 4 bases from J, with 13 bases between. The CDR3 totals 15 residues. The germline gives CDR1 PRHDT, CDR2 FYEKMQ (reference sequence). CDR3 nucleotide sequence: TGTGCCAGCAGCTTCCTTCCGGGAACCGGAAACACCATATATTTT. Translated: CASSFLPGTGNTIYF.

CDR3 protein: CASSPSPGSGFYEQYF. CDR3 sequence (DNA): TGTGCCAGCAGCCCCTCCCCAGGGTCAGGGTTCTACGAGCAGTACTTC. V gene TRBV11-2 combines with J gene TRBJ2-5, with a tentative D call TRBD1 (5 bases). The J call may be incorrect, as the DNA end agrees better with TRBJ2-7. The CDR3 consists of 16 residues. CDR1 and CDR2 from the germline V gene are SGHAT and FQNNGV.

The rearrangement uses TRBV18 and TRBJ1-6; D is perhaps TRBD1 (5 bases). V was cut by 5 bases and J by 3 bases, with 11 bases left in between. Germline V gene lookup returns CDR1 KGHSH and CDR2 LQKENI. The CDR3 is made up of 15 amino acids. The CDR3 DNA sequence: TGTGCCAGCTCAGCAGGGATCGGCTATAATTCACCCCTCCACTTT. Its protein product is CASSAGIGYNSPLHF.

Concerning this clone: One junction end disagrees with the germline gene, perhaps due to a read error. The genes are TRBV5-6 and TRBJ1-2, with D possibly TRBD1 on 5 matching bases. The CDR3 extends over 13 amino acids. Germline assignment: CDR1 SGHDT and CDR2 YYEEEE. CDR3 coding DNA: TGTGCCAGCAGCTTGAAGGGTCAGGGTGCTTTCGCCTTC. This sequence encodes CASSLKGQGAFAF.

The chain employs TRBV7-9 and TRBJ1-5; D might be TRBD1 (6 bases). The CDR3 contains 14 residues. Trimming removed 1 base at V and 2 bases at J, with 6 bases between. Germline assignment: CDR1 SEHNR and CDR2 FQNEAQ (reference sequence). In DNA form, the CDR3 reads TGTGCCAGCAGCTTAGAGGGGGGCAATCAGCCCCAGCATTTT. Translating it yields CASSLEGGNQPQHF.

The chain has TRBV9 and TRBJ2-3; D unclear. V was cut by 6 bases and J by 0 bases, with 11 bases left in between. CDR3 size: 14 residues. Germline V gene sequence: CDR1 SGDLS, CDR2 YYNGEE. CDR3 coding DNA: TGTGCCAGCAAGAACATAGAGAGCACAGATACGCAGTATTTT. Its translation is CASKNIESTDTQYF.

The V and J genes are TRBV7-2 and TRBJ1-6; tentatively, D is TRBD1 (5 bases). There are 16 residues in the CDR3. V shed 5 bases and J shed 9 bases, with 20 bases lying between them. Germline V gene sequence: CDR1 SGHTA, CDR2 FQGNSA. CDR3 region: CASSLGGTRDGSPLHF. As DNA, the CDR3 is TGTGCCAGCAGCCTCGGGGGGACCAGGGATGGTTCACCCCTCCACTTT.

This clone was detected only once. The chain has TRBV7-2 and TRBJ1-3; no definite D call. Germline V gene sequence: CDR1 SGHTA, CDR2 FQGNSA. Trimming pared 3 bases from V and 0 bases from J, leaving 6 bases between. This CDR3 has 14 amino acids. The CDR3 sequence: CASSFGYSGNTIYF. Here the CDR3 DNA reads TGTGCCAGCAGCTTCGGCTACTCTGGAAACACCATATATTTT.